The 13 T cell receptor beta chains given below trace back to one sample, sequenced in a study of cytomegalovirus exposure and HLA in healthy donors. 13 Jbeta primers and 60 Vbeta primers were used for the PCR. Clones were sequenced by immunoSEQ multiplex PCR, and TCRdb holds only the in-frame ones, with some missing. The sample carries approximately 140,000 clones, approximately 75% recorded once. The specimen sequenced was PBMCs. The receptors shown here come from a woman aged 40 to 50 in good health and CMV-seropositive.

The chain combines TRBV28 with TRBJ2-7; maybe TRBD2 (5 bases). Deletions cut 5 bases from V and 3 bases from J, with 11 bases between. This CDR3 is 13 amino acids long. The germline V gene encodes CDR1 MDHEN and CDR2 SYDVKM. Here the CDR3 reads CASSPGFSYEQYF. The CDR3 DNA is TGTGCCAGCAGTCCGGGGTTTAGCTACGAGCAGTACTTC.

The gene calls are TRBV2 and TRBJ1-5, with TRBD1 identical over 9 bases. The CDR3 has 15 amino acids. Germline CDR1 and CDR2: SNHLY and FYNNEI. Trimming at V came to 6 bases and at J to 3 bases, leaving 6 bases not matched to a gene. Written as DNA, the CDR3 is TGTGCCAGCAGCGGACAGGGGAAATTCAATCAGCCCCAGCATTTT. Encoded protein: CASSGQGKFNQPQHF.

J is TRBJ2-6 and V is TRBV6-1; no reliable D call. Germline V gene data show CDR1 as MNHNS and CDR2 as SASEGT. Trimming took off 7 bases at V and 1 base at J, with 2 bases between the two ends. The CDR3 spans 12 residues. This CDR3 reads CASTSGANVLTF. The CDR3 DNA reads TGTGCCAGCACATCTGGGGCCAACGTCCTGACTTTC.

The chain carries TRBV29-1 and TRBJ2-1; 11 bases are shared with TRBD2. Trimming removed 6 bases from V and 6 bases from J; junction bases left unmatched: 13. CDR1 SQVTM and CDR2 ANQGSEA come from the germline V gene. The CDR3 runs 16 residues. DNA of the CDR3: TGCAGCGTCGGGACAGTGACTAGCGGGACTATCAATGAGCAGTTCTTC. It specifies CSVGTVTSGTINEQFF.

The gene calls are TRBV29-1 and TRBJ2-5; D is uncertain. Germline V gene data show CDR1 as SQVTM and CDR2 as ANQGSEA. The CDR3 has 11 residues. The V end was cut by 4 bases, the J end by 11 bases, with 14 bases between. The CDR3 coding sequence is TGCAGCGTTGGATCTGAGGTATGGCAGTACTTC. This encodes CSVGSEVWQYF.

This clone was counted a few times. The chain joins TRBV5-4 to TRBJ2-7; 10 nucleotides line up with TRBD2. Germline trimming cut 0 bases from V and 2 bases from J; bases unmatched to any gene: 8. This CDR3 spans 17 amino acids. Germline CDR1 is SGHNT and CDR2 is YYREEE (reference sequence). In DNA form, the CDR3 reads TGTGCCAGCAGCTTGGGGGGGAGCGGGGGGGCCGCCTACGAGCAGTACTTC. Protein sequence: CASSLGGSGGAAYEQYF.

The chain couples TRBV27 to TRBJ2-1, with 7 bases matching TRBD2. Germline CDR1 MNHEY, CDR2 SMNVEV (reference sequence). There are 16 residues in the CDR3. V trimming: 3 bases; J trimming: 3 bases; junction bases outside the gene matches: 8. CDR3 amino acids: CASSFGSGTNYNEQFF. In DNA form, the CDR3 reads TGTGCCAGCAGTTTCGGAAGCGGGACCAACTACAATGAGCAGTTCTTC.

This clone showed up just a few times. This chain connects TRBV6-1 to TRBJ2-1; D possibly corresponds to TRBD1 (5 bases). CDR3 size: 13 residues. The V gene lost 8 bases and the J gene lost 4 bases, with 12 bases spanning the gap. CDR1 and CDR2 (germline): MNHNS, SASEGT. The CDR3 spells CASDSGTYNEQFF. The CDR3 bases are TGTGCCAGCGACAGTGGAACGTACAATGAGCAGTTCTTC.

This rearrangement joins TRBV7-9 to TRBJ1-4; 9 bases match TRBD1. Germline V gene lookup returns CDR1 SEHNR and CDR2 FQNEAQ (reference sequence). V shed 1 base and J 5 bases; nucleotides not matched to a gene: 2. The CDR3 is made up of 15 amino acids. CDR3 in DNA: TGTGCCAGCAGCTTAGAAGGGACAGGGAATGAAAAACTGTTTTTT. As protein: CASSLEGTGNEKLFF.

The rearrangement joins TRBV6-5 to TRBJ2-1, with TRBD2 matching over 11 bases. V shed 0 bases, J shed 12 bases, and the junction held 7 bases outside the gene matches. The CDR3 has 15 amino acids. Germline CDR1 and CDR2: MNHEY and SVGAGI. CDR3 bases: TGTGCCAGCAGTTACTCGGGACTAGCGGAAAGGGGGCAGTTCTTC. Encoded protein: CASSYSGLAERGQFF.

The chain recombines TRBV13 with TRBJ1-5; D unresolved. Germline CDR1 reads PRHDT; CDR2 reads FYEKMQ (reference sequence). Trimming left V 5 bases short and J 4 bases short, with 9 bases between. This CDR3 has 13 amino acids. CDR3 residues: CASSRGGNQPQHF. The CDR3 region has the DNA TGTGCCAGCAGCCGGGGAGGTAATCAGCCCCAGCATTTT. The whole variable domain, remainder taken from reference TRBV13 and TRBJ1-5, is AAGVIQSPRHLIKEKRETATLKCYPIPRHDTVYWYQQGPGQDPQFLISFYEKMQSDKGSIPDRFSAQQFSDYHSELNMSSLELGDSALYFCASSRGGNQPQHFGDGTRLSIL.

V usage is TRBV7-2 and J usage is TRBJ1-3; D possibly corresponds to TRBD1 (5 bases). Germline CDR1 and CDR2: SGHTA and FQGNSA. This CDR3 has 14 amino acids. Trimming cost V 4 bases and J 1 base, with 8 bases left between them. CDR3 protein: CASSSRGSGNTIYF. CDR3 bases: TGTGCCAGCAGCTCTCGGGGGTCTGGAAACACCATATATTTT.

The chain combines TRBV10-3 with TRBJ1-2; possibly TRBD1 for D (6 bases). V lost 1 base and J 4 bases, leaving 16 bases between the germline ends. The CDR3 loop spans 16 amino acids. CDR1 is ENHRY and CDR2 is SYGVKD in the germline V gene. The CDR3 sequence: CAISELAGEQGYGYTF. In DNA form, the CDR3 reads TGTGCCATCAGTGAGTTGGCCGGGGAACAGGGCTATGGCTACACCTTC.